The 11 T cell receptor beta chains below all came from one sample that was sequenced in a study of cytomegalovirus exposure and HLA in healthy donors. The repertoire was sequenced with immunoSEQ multiplex PCR; TCRdb's copy has only in-frame clones and lacks some. This table holds about 140,000 clones, about 91% found once. Sequences were obtained from PBMCs. These receptors all stem from a young man in good health and CMV-seropositive.

This chain connects TRBV19 to TRBJ2-1; 11 bases are a match to TRBD2. This CDR3 is 15 amino acids long. Germline V lookup: CDR1 LNHDA, CDR2 SQIVND (reference sequence). V lost 8 bases and J lost 3; bases outside the gene matches: 6. The DNA of the CDR3 is TGTGCCAGTCTCCACGGGACTAGCGGCTACAATGAGCAGTTCTTC. It codes for CASLHGTSGYNEQFF.

This rearrangement joins TRBV7-7 to TRBJ2-5, with D maybe TRBD2 (6 bases). Trimming cost V 4 bases and J 4 bases, with 10 bases left between them. This CDR3 region has 13 residues. Germline loops: CDR1 SSHAT, CDR2 FNYEAQ (reference sequence). The CDR3: CASSSRGGETQYF. The CDR3, as DNA: TGTGCCAGCAGCTCGCGGGGAGGAGAGACCCAGTACTTC.

The chain is built from TRBV7-9 and TRBJ2-1; tentatively, D is TRBD2 (6 bases). V was pared by 5 bases and J by 1 base, with 15 bases between. The CDR3 is 16 amino acids. Germline V gives CDR1 SEHNR, CDR2 FQNEAQ (reference sequence). The CDR3 region is CASSPAGAGSYNEQFF. The CDR3 region has the DNA TGTGCCAGCAGCCCCGCCGGGGCGGGGTCCTACAATGAGCAGTTCTTC.

The chain has TRBV11-3 and TRBJ2-2; D not certain. V was cut by 4 bases and J by 4 bases, with 10 bases left in between. Germline V gives CDR1 SGHNT, CDR2 YENEEA. The CDR3 consists of 14 residues. The CDR3 loop is CASSSTRGTGELFF. CDR3 in DNA: TGTGCCAGCAGCTCCACTCGTGGCACCGGGGAGCTGTTTTTT.

The chain carries TRBV19 and TRBJ2-7, with 7 bases that match TRBD1. Germline V CDR1 and CDR2: LNHDA, SQIVND (reference sequence). The V segment lost 5 bases and the J segment 2 bases; nucleotides outside the gene matches: 15. The CDR3 sequence is 17 residues long. CDR3 region: CASSSTYTGTVTYEQYF. CDR3 sequence (DNA): TGTGCCAGTAGTTCTACCTATACCGGGACAGTTACCTACGAGCAGTACTTC. Looking up the rest from reference TRBV19 and TRBJ2-7 gives the full variable domain: DGGITQSPKYLFRKEGQNVTLSCEQNLNHDAMYWYRQDPGQGLRLIYYSQIVNDFQKGDIAEGYSVSREKKESFPLTVTSAQKNPTAFYLCASSSTYTGTVTYEQYFGPGTRLTVT.

V gene TRBV6-6 combines with J gene TRBJ1-4, with 9 bases lining up with TRBD1. Germline CDR1 is MNHNY and CDR2 is SVGAGI (reference sequence). V was clipped by 7 bases and J by 10 bases; unmatched bases: 10. The CDR3 is 14 amino acids. The CDR3 is CASTEDRGIGKLFF. CDR3 coding DNA: TGTGCCAGCACCGAGGACAGGGGTATTGGAAAACTGTTTTTT.

The sample holds one count of this clone. This chain connects TRBV5-4 to TRBJ2-5; D unresolved. The CDR3 is 16 residues long. Trimming left V 0 bases short and J 2 bases short, with 14 bases between. The germline V gene has CDR1 SGHNT and CDR2 YYREEE (reference sequence). The CDR3, as DNA: TGTGCCAGCAGCTTGGTAGTAGGCGGAGCTCAAGAGACCCAGTACTTC. Amino acids: CASSLVVGGAQETQYF.

The chain links TRBV19 to TRBJ2-3, with 7 positions matching TRBD1. This CDR3 contains 14 residues. The J segment lost 1 base and the V segment lost 8 bases, leaving 6 bases of the junction unmatched. Looked up from germline, CDR1 is LNHDA and CDR2 is SQIVND (reference sequence). CDR3 sequence reads: CASSDRVGTDTQYF. The CDR3 nucleotides are TGTGCCAGTTCCGACAGGGTGGGCACAGATACGCAGTATTTT.

The chain links TRBV11-2 to TRBJ1-5; TRBD1 is a possible D gene (5 bases). The CDR3 runs 13 residues. V was clipped by 8 bases and J by 6 bases, with 14 bases between them. The germline gives CDR1 SGHAT, CDR2 FQNNGV. CDR3 in amino acids: CASWQDGGQPQHF. For the CDR3, the DNA is TGTGCCAGCTGGCAGGACGGGGGTCAGCCCCAGCATTTT.

The chain employs TRBV11-2 and TRBJ1-6; a weak D match, TRBD1 (6 bases). Trimming cost V 3 bases and J 6 bases, with 9 bases left between them. The CDR3 is 14 amino acids. CDR1 is SGHAT, CDR2 FQNNGV, per germline. The chain's CDR3 is CASSLGATNSPLHF. The CDR3 bases are TGTGCCAGCAGCTTGGGGGCTACTAATTCACCCCTCCACTTT.

The chain employs TRBV5-4 and TRBJ1-2; D unresolved. This CDR3 has 15 residues. Germline loops: CDR1 SGHNT, CDR2 YYREEE (reference sequence). V gave up 4 bases and J gave up 3 bases, with 16 bases separating them. CDR3 nucleotides: TGTGCCAGCAGCCCACGGCTGCCTCGGGACTATGGCTACACCTTC. Encoded protein: CASSPRLPRDYGYTF. The full variable domain, rest sourced from reference TRBV5-4 and TRBJ1-2, is ETGVTQSPTHLIKTRGQQVTLRCSSQSGHNTVSWYQQALGQGPQFIFQYYREEENGRGNFPPRFSGLQFPNYSSELNVNALELDDSALYLCASSPRLPRDYGYTFGSGTRLTVV.